A single sample gave rise to the 2 T cell receptor beta chains below, sequenced in a study of shared clonotypes between healthy human individuals. Using immunoSEQ multiplex PCR, the repertoire was profiled, and TCRdb retains in-frame clones only, with some absent. Counted here are a few hundred thousand clones, roughly 87% occurring once; the ten biggest clones make up around 16%. Sequencing was performed on memory CD8+ T cells sorted from blood. Subset reported: CD45RO+ cells pooled with CCR7-negative TemRA cells. These receptors were obtained from a man aged 18 to 30 in good health.

The chain employs TRBV6-1 and TRBJ1-1, with TRBD1 as a possible D gene (6 bases). Germline assignment: CDR1 MNHNS and CDR2 SASEGT. This CDR3 comprises 12 residues. The V end lost 8 bases, the J end lost 0 bases, and 7 bases lay between the germline ends. The CDR3 loop is CASGQLNTEAFF. Here the CDR3 DNA reads TGTGCCAGCGGACAGTTGAACACTGAAGCTTTCTTT.

The V call is TRBV4-1, the J call TRBJ1-1; D gene ambiguous. CDR3 length: 11 residues. V was clipped by 4 bases and J by 2 bases, with 2 bases between them. Germline lookup yields CDR1 MGHRA and CDR2 YSYEKL. The DNA of the CDR3 is TGCGCCAGCAGCCTTAACACTGAAGCTTTCTTT. Translated, it gives CASSLNTEAFF.